What follows are 19 T cell receptor beta chains derived from one specimen sequenced in a study of blood T cells in healthy people across ages. Primers used in a second PCR of about 6 to 11 cycles were a sample-barcoded 5' primer and a J-beta primer mix. Each CDR3 protein gets one entry after TCRdb re-called the 5' RACE reads with MiXCR. The sample yields about 640,000 distinct CDR3 sequences, around 31% seen once. Sequencing was carried out using blood. The receptors stem from a woman aged 80 or over in good health.

Of note for this clonotype: This may be a read error, as it is one base from a much larger clone. The DNA for the CDR3 is TGTGCCAGCAGCCAAATCGGGGATAATTCACCCCTCCACTTT. This sequence encodes CASSQIGDNSPLHF. V gene TRBV7-9 combines with J gene TRBJ1-6; no clear D. Germline CDR1 is SEHNR and CDR2 is FQNEAQ (reference sequence). V dropped 5 bases and J dropped 5 bases, with 10 bases sitting between them. The CDR3 is 14 amino acids.

This clonotype has a single count. The CDR3 sequence: CASSFQREGPSKNIQYF. CDR3 sequence (DNA): TGTGCCAGCAGTTTTCAGCGGGAGGGCCCTAGCAAAAACATTCAGTACTTC. The chain couples TRBV12-3 or TRBV12-4 to TRBJ2-4; 10 bases match TRBD2. With V trimmed by 3 bases and J by 3 bases, 8 bases remained unmatched. The CDR3 length is 17 residues.

Turning to this clonotype: The junction departs from germline at one end; a sequencing error may be responsible. V usage is TRBV5-1 and J usage is TRBJ2-2, with 8 nucleotides matching TRBD1. Germline CDR1 and CDR2: SGHRS and YFSETQ. The CDR3 runs 15 residues. In DNA form, the CDR3 reads TGCGCCAGCAGCTCTGGACAGGGCAACACCGGGGAGCCGTTTTTT. Amino acids: CASSSGQGNTGEPFF.

This clonotype was counted only a few times. A much larger clone is a single base away; this may be a read error. The chain joins TRBV11-2 to TRBJ2-1; TRBD2 matches at 8 bases. The tail of the sequence fits TRBJ2-7 better, so the J call may be wrong. The germline gives CDR1 SGHAT, CDR2 FQNNGV. The CDR3 totals 16 residues. The CDR3 DNA sequence: TGTGCCAGCAGCTTATTACTAGCGGCCTCCTACAATGAGCAGTACTTC. This gives the protein CASSLLLAASYNEQYF.

There are many counts of this clonotype. This chain connects TRBV14 to TRBJ2-3, with D possibly matching TRBD1 (6 bases). With 1 base removed from V and 2 bases from J, the gap between germline ends came to 13 bases. CDR3 length equals 16 residues. Germline CDR1 SGHDN, CDR2 FVKESK. DNA of the CDR3: TGTGCCAGCAGCCAAGCTCAGGGGCCTAACACAGATACGCAGTATTTT. This sequence encodes CASSQAQGPNTDTQYF.

A few counts support this clonotype. The CDR3 DNA reads TGCAGCGTAAAGTGGACAGGGGGCGGGGAGCTGTTTTTT. Its protein is CSVKWTGGGELFF. The V and J genes are TRBV29-1 and TRBJ2-2, with TRBD1 matching 10 bases. The CDR3 spans 13 residues. The V segment lost 6 bases and the J segment 7 bases; nucleotides outside the gene matches: 5. CDR1 is SQVTM and CDR2 is ANQGSEA in the germline V gene.

The V and J genes are TRBV10-3 and TRBJ2-7, with D perhaps being TRBD1 or TRBD2 (7 bases each). CDR3 length equals 16 residues. Per the germline V gene, CDR1 is ENHRY and CDR2 is SYGVKD. V lost 2 bases, J lost 6 bases, and 20 bases lay in between. Here the CDR3 reads CAISERRQGGSGEQYF. The CDR3 bases are TGTGCCATCAGTGAGCGAAGACAGGGAGGGTCGGGCGAGCAGTACTTC.

The J gene is TRBJ2-1, the V gene TRBV11-1; D is perhaps TRBD2 (7 bases). The CDR3 runs to 16 residues. Trimming cost V 5 bases and J 0 bases, with 14 bases left between them. The germline V gene encodes CDR1 SGHAT and CDR2 FQDESV (reference sequence). The DNA for the CDR3 is TGTGCCAGCAGCCCCGGACTAGGGGGCTCCTACAATGAGCAGTTCTTC. Protein product: CASSPGLGGSYNEQFF.

This clonotype was detected ten times or more. This rearrangement joins TRBV7-9 to TRBJ2-3; unclear D gene. This CDR3 contains 15 residues. CDR1 is SEHNR and CDR2 is FQNEAQ in the germline V gene (reference sequence). V dropped 3 bases and J dropped 2 bases, with 12 bases sitting between them. The CDR3 sequence is CASSFLVRPTDTQYF. The CDR3 DNA reads TGTGCCAGCAGCTTTTTGGTCCGACCCACAGATACGCAGTATTTT.

V and J are TRBV15 and TRBJ2-5; D gene unclear. Between the trimmed V and J ends, which lost 3 bases and 4 bases, there was a span of 9 bases. CDR3 size: 13 residues. Germline V lookup: CDR1 LNHNV, CDR2 YYDKDF (reference sequence). CDR3 amino acids: CATSRPWGETQYF. Here the CDR3 DNA reads TGTGCCACCAGCAGGCCATGGGGAGAGACCCAGTACTTC.

This rearrangement joins TRBV20-1 to TRBJ2-3; 9 bases match TRBD2. The CDR3 has 17 residues. V lost 0 bases and J lost 2; bases outside the gene matches: 9. Germline V lookup: CDR1 DFQATT, CDR2 SNEGSKA (reference sequence). As DNA, the CDR3 is TGCAGTGCTAGAGATCTCGGCAGACTAGCGGACACAGATACGCAGTATTTT. Its translation: CSARDLGRLADTDTQYF.

This chain connects TRBV6-6 to TRBJ2-5, with D maybe TRBD1 (7 bases). V was cut by 2 bases and J by 4 bases, with 14 bases left in between. Germline CDR1 is MNHNY and CDR2 is SVGAGI (reference sequence). The CDR3 covers 15 residues. The CDR3 nucleotides are TGTGCCAGCAGTTACCTAAGACAGGGAGGAGAGACCCAGTACTTC. It translates to CASSYLRQGGETQYF.

This clonotype turned up a few times. The chain has TRBV28 and TRBJ1-6, with TRBD1 matching 8 bases. J was trimmed by 5 bases and V by 5 bases; bases with no gene match: 8. The CDR3 spans 16 residues. Germline values: CDR1 MDHEN, CDR2 SYDVKM. CDR3 protein: CASSPRQGQNNSPLHF. The CDR3 region has the DNA TGTGCCAGCAGTCCGCGACAGGGGCAGAATAATTCACCCCTCCACTTT.

This clonotype was found many times. The chain joins TRBV27 to TRBJ1-6; TRBD1 aligns across 8 bases. CDR3 length: 14 amino acids. CDR1 is MNHEY, CDR2 SMNVEV, per germline (reference sequence). V gave up 6 bases and J gave up 8 bases; unmatched junction bases: 6. CDR3 loop: CASSLTGVDSPLHF. The CDR3 coding sequence is TGTGCCAGCAGCCTGACAGGGGTTGATTCACCCCTCCACTTT.

J is TRBJ2-1 and V is TRBV9, with a weak D call TRBD2 (6 bases). The end of the DNA fits TRBJ2-7 better, so the J call may be wrong. CDR1 is SGDLS, CDR2 YYNGEE, per germline. The CDR3 contains 15 residues. The CDR3 region is CASSVLASPYNEQYF. The CDR3 DNA sequence: TGTGCCAGCAGCGTACTAGCGAGCCCCTACAATGAGCAGTACTTC.

As to this clonotype: At one of its ends the junction is not consistent with the germline gene, which may arise from a read error. This chain connects TRBV12-3 or TRBV12-4 to TRBJ2-3; 8 nucleotides line up with TRBD1. The CDR3 sequence is 14 residues long. CDR3 in DNA: TGTGCCAGCAGCCAGGGGGCTAGCGCAGATACGGAGTATTTT. This sequence encodes CASSQGASADTEYF.

The chain joins TRBV7-9 to TRBJ2-4, with D possibly TRBD1 on 6 matching bases. The assigned J gene may be wrong: the sequence end matches TRBJ2-7 better. The germline gives CDR1 SEHNR, CDR2 FQNEAQ (reference sequence). This CDR3 has 14 amino acids. The CDR3 region is CASSLDRGIHEQYF. DNA for the CDR3: TGTGCCAGCAGCTTAGATAGGGGGATCCACGAGCAGTACTTC.

The sample holds many counts of this clonotype. A much larger clone differs by one base, so this may be a read error. Written as DNA, the CDR3 is TGTGCCAGCAGCCAGAGGGGAGGGAACTCCTACGAGCAGTACTTC. Residues: CASSQRGGNSYEQYF. The chain carries TRBV7-9 and TRBJ2-7, with 7 bases that match TRBD2. This CDR3 comprises 15 residues. Germline CDR1 and CDR2: SEHNR and FQNEAQ (reference sequence). Losses at the gene ends were 5 bases for V and 0 bases for J; bases not matched to a gene: 7.

The chain uses TRBV3-1 and TRBJ1-5; 8 positions match TRBD1. The germline CDR1 and CDR2 sequences are LGHDT and YNNKEL (reference sequence). Unmatched junction bases numbered 8, after V lost 4 bases and J lost 6 bases. The CDR3 sequence is 15 residues long. The DNA of the CDR3 is TGTGCCAGCAGCCGCGGACAGGGCGGCGGTCAGCCCCAGCATTTT. Encoded protein: CASSRGQGGGQPQHF.